This TCR beta chain derives from a study of blood T cells in healthy people across ages. The CDR3 has 11 residues. Germline V gene lookup returns CDR1 SQVTM and CDR2 ANQGSEA. The second PCR ran about 6 to 11 cycles with a sample-barcoded 5' primer and J-beta primers. One entry per CDR3 protein results from TCRdb running MiXCR on the 5' RACE reads. The sample holds hundreds of thousands of distinct CDR3 sequences; around half are singletons and the top ten take under 50%. Sequencing used blood. The clonotype originates from an elderly man in good health. The V gene is TRBV29-1, the J gene TRBJ2-7; 7 positions agree with TRBD1. The J call may not be correct, given that the DNA end is closer to TRBJ2-5. CDR3: CSVGTARTQYF. The CDR3 nucleotides read TGCAGCGTCGGGACAGCTCGGACCCAGTACTTC.